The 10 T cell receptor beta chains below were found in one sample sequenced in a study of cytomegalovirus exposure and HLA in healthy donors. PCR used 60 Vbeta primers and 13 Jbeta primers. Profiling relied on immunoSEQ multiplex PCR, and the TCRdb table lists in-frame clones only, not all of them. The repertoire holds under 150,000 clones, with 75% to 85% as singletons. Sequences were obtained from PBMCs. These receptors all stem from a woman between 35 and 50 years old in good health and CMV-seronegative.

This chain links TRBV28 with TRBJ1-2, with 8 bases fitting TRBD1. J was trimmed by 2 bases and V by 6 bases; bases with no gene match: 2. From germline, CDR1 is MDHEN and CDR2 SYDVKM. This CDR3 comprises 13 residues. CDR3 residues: CASRRQGNYGYTF. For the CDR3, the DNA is TGTGCCAGCAGAAGACAGGGGAACTATGGCTACACCTTC.

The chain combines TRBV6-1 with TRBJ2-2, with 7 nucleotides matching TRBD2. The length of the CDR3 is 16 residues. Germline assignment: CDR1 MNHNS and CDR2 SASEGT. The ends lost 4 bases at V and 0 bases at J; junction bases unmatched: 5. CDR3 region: CASSGGLSPNTGELFF. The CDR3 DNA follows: TGTGCCAGCAGTGGGGGACTATCCCCGAACACCGGGGAGCTGTTTTTT.

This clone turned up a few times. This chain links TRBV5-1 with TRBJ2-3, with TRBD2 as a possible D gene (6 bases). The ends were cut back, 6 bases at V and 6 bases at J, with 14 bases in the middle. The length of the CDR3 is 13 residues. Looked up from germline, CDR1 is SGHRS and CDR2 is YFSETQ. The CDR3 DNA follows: TGCGCCAGCACCGGCGCACGGGGGGATACGCAGTATTTT. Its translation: CASTGARGDTQYF.

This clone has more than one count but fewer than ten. This CDR3 is CASSYSQAYNYGYTF. DNA of the CDR3: TGTGCCAGCAGTTACTCTCAGGCTTATAACTATGGCTACACCTTC. The chain combines TRBV6-5 with TRBJ1-2; D unresolved. The CDR3 is 15 residues long. With 0 bases removed from V and 1 base from J, the gap between germline ends came to 9 bases. The germline V gene has CDR1 MNHEY and CDR2 SVGAGI.

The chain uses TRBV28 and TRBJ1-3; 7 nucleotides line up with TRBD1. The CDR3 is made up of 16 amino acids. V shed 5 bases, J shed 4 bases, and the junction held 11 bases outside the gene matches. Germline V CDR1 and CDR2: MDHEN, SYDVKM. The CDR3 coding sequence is TGTGCCAGCAGTCCCCCAGGGGGGCTGGGAGGAAACACCATATATTTT. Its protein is CASSPPGGLGGNTIYF. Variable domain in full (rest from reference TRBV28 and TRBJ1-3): DVKVTQSSRYLVKRTGEKVFLECVQDMDHENMFWYRQDPGLGLRLIYFSYDVKMKEKGDIPEGYSVSREKKERFSLILESASTNQTSMYLCASSPPGGLGGNTIYFGEGSWLTVV.

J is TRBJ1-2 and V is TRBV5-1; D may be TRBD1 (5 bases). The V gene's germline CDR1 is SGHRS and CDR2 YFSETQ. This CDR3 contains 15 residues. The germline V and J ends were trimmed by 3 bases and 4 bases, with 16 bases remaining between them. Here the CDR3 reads CASSSGGVEPYGYTF. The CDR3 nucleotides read TGCGCCAGCAGCTCCGGAGGGGTTGAGCCCTATGGCTACACCTTC.

The CDR3 loop reads CAWSVGRAGNTIYF. CDR3 coding DNA: TGTGCCTGGAGTGTAGGGAGGGCTGGAAACACCATATATTTT. The genes are TRBV30 and TRBJ1-3; D is unclear. Germline V lookup: CDR1 GTSNPN, CDR2 SVGIG (reference sequence). The V and J ends lost 0 bases and 2 bases respectively, with 8 bases between them. This CDR3 comprises 14 residues.

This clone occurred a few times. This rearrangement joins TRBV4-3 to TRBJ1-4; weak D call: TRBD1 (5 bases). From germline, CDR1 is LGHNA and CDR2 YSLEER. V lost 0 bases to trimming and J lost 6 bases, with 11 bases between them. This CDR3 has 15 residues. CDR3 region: CASSQDYQGDEKLFF. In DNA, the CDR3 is TGCGCCAGCAGCCAAGATTACCAGGGTGATGAAAAACTGTTTTTT.

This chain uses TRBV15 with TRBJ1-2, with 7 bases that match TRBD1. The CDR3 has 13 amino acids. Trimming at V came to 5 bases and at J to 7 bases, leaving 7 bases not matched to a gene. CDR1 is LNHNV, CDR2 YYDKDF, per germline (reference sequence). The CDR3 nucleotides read TGTGCCACCAGCGCAGGGGGACCCGGTGGCTACACCTTC. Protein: CATSAGGPGGYTF.

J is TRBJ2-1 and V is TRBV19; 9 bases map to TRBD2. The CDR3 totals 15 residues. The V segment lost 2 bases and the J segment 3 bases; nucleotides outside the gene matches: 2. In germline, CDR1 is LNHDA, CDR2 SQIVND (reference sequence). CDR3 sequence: CASSISGGIYNEQFF. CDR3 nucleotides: TGTGCCAGTAGTATAAGCGGGGGGATCTACAATGAGCAGTTCTTC.